The rows below give T cell receptor beta chains drawn from one sample of a study of blood T cell repertoires in COVID-19. Sequenced by immunoSEQ multiplex PCR; TCRdb stores in-frame clones only, minus some. The data show tens of thousands of clones, approximately 88% seen once. Sequenced material: peripheral blood. The receptors shown here come from a man aged 65-85 years in a cohort sampled during active COVID-19. CDR3s include the opening cysteine and the closing phenylalanine or tryptophan. A D gene is named only where the DNA matches it firmly. Clone size, where shown, is once, few, many, or a class for clones that have expanded.

D gene: TRBD1
J gene: TRBJ1-5
V gene: TRBV25-1
clone size: few
CDR3 DNA: TGTGCCAGCAGTGGGACAGGGGGGAGCAATCAGCCCCAGCATTTT
CDR3 protein: CASSGTGGSNQPQHF

D gene: .
J gene: TRBJ2-5
V gene: TRBV18
clone size: once
CDR3 DNA: TGTGCCAGCTCACCCCCCAATCGGGGTCCGGAGACCCAGTACTTC
CDR3 protein: CASSPPNRGPETQYF

D gene: .
J gene: TRBJ2-1
V gene: TRBV4-2
clone size: .
CDR3 DNA: TGTGCCAGCAGCCAAGGGCCTGGCGGGAACTCCTACAATGAGCAGTTCTTC
CDR3 protein: CASSQGPGGNSYNEQFF

D gene: .
J gene: TRBJ2-3
V gene: TRBV28
clone size: .
CDR3 DNA: TGTGCCAGCACTCTGAGGGTGACGGGGAGCACAGATACGCAGTATTTT
CDR3 protein: CASTLRVTGSTDTQYF

D gene: TRBD1
J gene: TRBJ1-6
V gene: TRBV11-2
clone size: once
CDR3 DNA: TGTGCCAGCAGCTTAGCCGGGACAGGGGGAACCTATAATTCACCCCTCCACTTT
CDR3 protein: CASSLAGTGGTYNSPLHF

D gene: TRBD1
J gene: TRBJ2-1
V gene: TRBV28
clone size: .
CDR3 DNA: TGTGCCAGCAGTTATCACAGGGGAGTCAATGAGCAGTTCTTC
CDR3 protein: CASSYHRGVNEQFF

D gene: TRBD1
J gene: TRBJ1-5
V gene: TRBV19
clone size: .
CDR3 DNA: TGTGCCAGTAGTACCCGGACAGGGACGAGCAATCAGCCCCAGCATTTT
CDR3 protein: CASSTRTGTSNQPQHF

D gene: TRBD1
J gene: TRBJ2-7
V gene: TRBV29-1
clone size: .
CDR3 DNA: TGCAGCGCAACGATGGGACAGGATTTCTACGAGCAGTACTTC
CDR3 protein: CSATMGQDFYEQYF

D gene: .
J gene: TRBJ2-5
V gene: TRBV18
clone size: .
CDR3 DNA: TGTGCCAGCTCACCAGGGATGAAGGGAGAGGAGGCCCAGTACTTC
CDR3 protein: CASSPGMKGEEAQYF

D gene: .
J gene: TRBJ1-2
V gene: TRBV4-2
clone size: .
CDR3 DNA: TGTGCCAGCAGCCAAGGGGGGGGCAGGGACAATGGCTACACCTTC
CDR3 protein: CASSQGGGRDNGYTF

D gene: .
J gene: TRBJ1-3
V gene: TRBV7-8
clone size: .
CDR3 DNA: TGTGCCAGCAGCTTAGTTGGGGCCGGAAACACCATATATTTT
CDR3 protein: CASSLVGAGNTIYF

D gene: .
J gene: TRBJ2-7
V gene: TRBV6-2/TRBV6-3
clone size: .
CDR3 DNA: TGTGCCAGCAGTACGAGCCTCGGGGGAAGGACCGTCGAGCAGTACTTC
CDR3 protein: CASSTSLGGRTVEQYF

D gene: .
J gene: TRBJ2-1
V gene: TRBV18
clone size: .
CDR3 DNA: TGTGCCAGCTCACCATTGTTAGGGAGTAAGTGGGACAATGAGCAGTTCTTC
CDR3 protein: CASSPLLGSKWDNEQFF

D gene: TRBD2
J gene: TRBJ2-3
V gene: TRBV5-1
clone size: .
CDR3 DNA: TGCGCCAGCAGGAGCCGGGAGGGCCGGACAGATACGCAGTATTTT
CDR3 protein: CASRSREGRTDTQYF

D gene: .
J gene: TRBJ2-2
V gene: TRBV18
clone size: .
CDR3 DNA: TGTGCCAGCTCACAGGACAGTAAGAACACCGGGGAGCTGTTTTTT
CDR3 protein: CASSQDSKNTGELFF

D gene: TRBD1
J gene: TRBJ1-1
V gene: TRBV27
clone size: .
CDR3 DNA: TGTGCCAGCAGTACCCCGACAGGGGGACCGATGAGGGCTTTCTTT
CDR3 protein: CASSTPTGGPMRAFF

D gene: .
J gene: TRBJ2-2
V gene: TRBV28
clone size: .
CDR3 DNA: TGTGCCAGCAGTTCTTGGACAGCGGCCGGGGAGCTGTTTTTT
CDR3 protein: CASSSWTAAGELFF

D gene: TRBD1
J gene: TRBJ1-3
V gene: TRBV19
clone size: .
CDR3 DNA: TGTGCCAGTAGTACCTTGAACAGGGGCTCTGGAAACACCATATATTTT
CDR3 protein: CASSTLNRGSGNTIYF

D gene: TRBD1
J gene: TRBJ1-1
V gene: TRBV27
clone size: .
CDR3 DNA: TGTGCCAGCAGTTCCCAGTTCCGAAGCCGGGACAGGGTGGGAGCGAACACTGAAGCTTTCTTT
CDR3 protein: CASSSQFRSRDRVGANTEAFF

D gene: TRBD1
J gene: TRBJ1-2
V gene: TRBV6-5
clone size: .
CDR3 DNA: TGTGCCAGCAGTCGCACGACAGGGGTGGGGTATGGCTACACCTTC
CDR3 protein: CASSRTTGVGYGYTF

D gene: TRBD1
J gene: TRBJ1-5
V gene: TRBV7-2
clone size: few
CDR3 DNA: TGTGCCAGCAGCTTAGCAGGGGGACAGCATCAGCCCCAGCATTTT
CDR3 protein: CASSLAGGQHQPQHF

D gene: .
J gene: TRBJ2-4
V gene: TRBV27
clone size: once
CDR3 DNA: TGTGCCAGCAGTCAGGGCCTATTGCTAGCCAAAAACATTCAGTACTTC
CDR3 protein: CASSQGLLLAKNIQYF

D gene: .
J gene: TRBJ1-3
V gene: TRBV7-2
clone size: .
CDR3 DNA: TGTGCCAGCAGCTTATTTGACAGGACGTCCTCTGGAAACACCATATATTTT
CDR3 protein: CASSLFDRTSSGNTIYF

D gene: TRBD1
J gene: TRBJ2-5
V gene: TRBV7-2
clone size: .
CDR3 DNA: TGTGCCAGCAGCTCGCAACAGGGGCCCCGGGAGACCCAGTACTTC
CDR3 protein: CASSSQQGPRETQYF

D gene: .
J gene: TRBJ2-3
V gene: TRBV2
clone size: .
CDR3 DNA: TGTGCCAGAACGGGACAAAGCACAGATACGCAGTATTTT
CDR3 protein: CARTGQSTDTQYF

D gene: .
J gene: TRBJ2-6
V gene: TRBV5-8
clone size: .
CDR3 DNA: TGTGCCAGCAGCTTACAGTCTGGGGCCAACGTCCTGACTTTC
CDR3 protein: CASSLQSGANVLTF

D gene: TRBD1
J gene: TRBJ1-6
V gene: TRBV16
clone size: .
CDR3 DNA: TGTGCCAGCAGCCAGCAGGGGGGACCTAATTCACCCCTCCACTTT
CDR3 protein: CASSQQGGPNSPLHF

D gene: .
J gene: TRBJ2-3
V gene: TRBV21-1
clone size: .
CDR3 DNA: TGTGCCAGCAGCAAAGACGTCCGAGCTAGGCTCGGTAACGATACGCAGTATTTT
CDR3 protein: CASSKDVRARLGNDTQYF

D gene: .
J gene: TRBJ1-1
V gene: TRBV2
clone size: .
CDR3 DNA: TGTGCCAGCAGTGAAGCAGGGGGATTGAACACTGAAGCTTTCTTT
CDR3 protein: CASSEAGGLNTEAFF

D gene: TRBD1
J gene: TRBJ2-7
V gene: TRBV5-1
clone size: .
CDR3 DNA: TGCGCCAGCAGACGGACAGGGGGCGGGAACTACGAGCAGTACTTC
CDR3 protein: CASRRTGGGNYEQYF

D gene: TRBD1
J gene: TRBJ2-7
V gene: TRBV7-7
clone size: .
CDR3 DNA: TGTGCTAGCAGCTTAGGGACAGGGGACGAGCAGTACTTC
CDR3 protein: CASSLGTGDEQYF

D gene: TRBD1
J gene: TRBJ1-5
V gene: TRBV6-1
clone size: .
CDR3 DNA: TGTGCCAGCAGTGAAGCGGGACAGGGGGCATCAGGCAATCAGCCCCAGCATTTT
CDR3 protein: CASSEAGQGASGNQPQHF

D gene: TRBD2
J gene: TRBJ2-1
V gene: TRBV7-3
clone size: .
CDR3 DNA: TGTGCCAGCAGAAGAGCGGGAGGCTCCTACAATGAGCAGTTCTTC
CDR3 protein: CASRRAGGSYNEQFF

D gene: TRBD1
J gene: TRBJ1-6
V gene: TRBV28
clone size: .
CDR3 DNA: TGTGCCATCTCGACCGGGACAGGGAGTTCACCCCTCCACTTT
CDR3 protein: CAISTGTGSSPLHF

D gene: TRBD2
J gene: TRBJ2-5
V gene: TRBV7-3
clone size: .
CDR3 DNA: TGTGCCAGCAGCCCCTCTAGCGGGAGGCTGGAGACCCAGTACTTC
CDR3 protein: CASSPSSGRLETQYF

D gene: TRBD2
J gene: TRBJ2-2
V gene: TRBV19
clone size: .
CDR3 DNA: TGTGCCAGTAGTATAGGACTAGCGGTTAACACCGGGGAGCTGTTTTTT
CDR3 protein: CASSIGLAVNTGELFF

D gene: .
J gene: TRBJ2-1
V gene: TRBV3-1/TRBV3-2
clone size: .
CDR3 DNA: TGTGCCAGCAGCCAGGGTCTAGCGAGCAATGAGCAGTTCTTC
CDR3 protein: CASSQGLASNEQFF

D gene: TRBD1
J gene: TRBJ1-2
V gene: TRBV6-2/TRBV6-3
clone size: once
CDR3 DNA: TGTGCCAGCAGCAGGACAGGGCCAAATGGCTACACCTTC
CDR3 protein: CASSRTGPNGYTF

D gene: .
J gene: TRBJ2-7
V gene: TRBV5-1
clone size: .
CDR3 DNA: TGCGCCAGCAGCTTGGGTGGAGCGTCCTCCTACGAGCAGTACTTC
CDR3 protein: CASSLGGASSYEQYF

D gene: TRBD1
J gene: TRBJ1-3
V gene: TRBV5-4
clone size: .
CDR3 DNA: TGTGCCAGCAGCTACCGGGACAGGGGTCCTGGAAACACCATATATTTT
CDR3 protein: CASSYRDRGPGNTIYF

D gene: .
J gene: TRBJ1-6
V gene: TRBV28
clone size: .
CDR3 DNA: TGTGCCAGCAGTTTTGATAGGGGCCCCTATAATTCACCCCTCCACTTT
CDR3 protein: CASSFDRGPYNSPLHF

D gene: .
J gene: TRBJ2-7
V gene: TRBV5-1
clone size: .
CDR3 DNA: TGCGCCAGCAGCTTGGCCCAGGGTCCCGGACAGCTCTACGAGCAGTACTTC
CDR3 protein: CASSLAQGPGQLYEQYF

D gene: TRBD2
J gene: TRBJ2-1
V gene: TRBV20-1
clone size: .
CDR3 DNA: TGCAGTGCTAGTAGGCTAGCGGCGGGTGAGCAGTTCTTC
CDR3 protein: CSASRLAAGEQFF